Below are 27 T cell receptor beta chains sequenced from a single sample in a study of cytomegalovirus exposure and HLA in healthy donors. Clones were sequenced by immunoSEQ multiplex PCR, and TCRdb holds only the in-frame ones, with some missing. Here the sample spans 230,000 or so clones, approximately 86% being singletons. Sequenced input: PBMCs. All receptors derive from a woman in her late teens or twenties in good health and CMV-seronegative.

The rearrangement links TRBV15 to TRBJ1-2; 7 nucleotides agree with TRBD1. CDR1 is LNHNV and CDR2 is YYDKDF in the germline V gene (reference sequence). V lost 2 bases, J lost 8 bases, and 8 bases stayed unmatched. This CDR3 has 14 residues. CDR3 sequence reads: CATSRRDRVGGYTF. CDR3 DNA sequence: TGTGCCACCAGCAGAAGAGACAGGGTAGGAGGCTACACCTTC.

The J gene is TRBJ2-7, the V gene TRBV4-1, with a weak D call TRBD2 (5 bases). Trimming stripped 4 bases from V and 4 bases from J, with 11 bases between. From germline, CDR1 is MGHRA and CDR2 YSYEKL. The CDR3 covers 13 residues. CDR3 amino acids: CASSPLGSYEQYF. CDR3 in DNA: TGCGCCAGCAGCCCCCTGGGGAGTTACGAGCAGTACTTC.

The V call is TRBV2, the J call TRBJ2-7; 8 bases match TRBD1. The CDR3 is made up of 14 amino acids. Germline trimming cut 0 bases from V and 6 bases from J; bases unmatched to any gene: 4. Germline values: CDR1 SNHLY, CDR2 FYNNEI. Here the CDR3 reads CASSEAQQGGEQYF. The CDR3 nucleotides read TGTGCCAGCAGTGAAGCGCAACAGGGGGGCGAGCAGTACTTC.

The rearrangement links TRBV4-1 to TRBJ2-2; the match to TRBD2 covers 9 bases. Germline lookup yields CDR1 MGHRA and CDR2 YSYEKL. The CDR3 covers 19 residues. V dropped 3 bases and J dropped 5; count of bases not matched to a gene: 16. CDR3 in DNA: TGCGCCAGCAGCCAGATTATAGCGGGAGTCTCTGTGGGGACCGGGGAGCTGTTTTTT. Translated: CASSQIIAGVSVGTGELFF.

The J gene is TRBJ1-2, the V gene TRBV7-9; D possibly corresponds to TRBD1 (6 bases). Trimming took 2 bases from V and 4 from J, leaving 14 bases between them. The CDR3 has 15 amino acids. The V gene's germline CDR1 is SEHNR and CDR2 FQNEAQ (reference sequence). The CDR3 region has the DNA TGTGCCAGCAGCTTAAATGAAGGGGGTGCCTATGGCTACACCTTC. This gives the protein CASSLNEGGAYGYTF.

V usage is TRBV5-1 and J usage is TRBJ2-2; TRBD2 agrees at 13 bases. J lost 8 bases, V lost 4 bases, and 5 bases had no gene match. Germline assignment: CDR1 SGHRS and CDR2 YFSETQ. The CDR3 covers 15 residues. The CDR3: CASSPGTSGKGELFF. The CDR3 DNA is TGCGCCAGCAGCCCCGGGACTAGCGGGAAAGGGGAGCTGTTTTTT.

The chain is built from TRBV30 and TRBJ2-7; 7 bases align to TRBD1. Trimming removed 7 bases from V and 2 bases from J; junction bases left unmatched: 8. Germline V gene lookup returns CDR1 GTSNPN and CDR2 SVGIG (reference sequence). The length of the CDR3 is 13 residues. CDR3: CALRWDSTYEQYF. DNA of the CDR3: TGTGCCTTAAGGTGGGACAGCACCTACGAGCAGTACTTC.

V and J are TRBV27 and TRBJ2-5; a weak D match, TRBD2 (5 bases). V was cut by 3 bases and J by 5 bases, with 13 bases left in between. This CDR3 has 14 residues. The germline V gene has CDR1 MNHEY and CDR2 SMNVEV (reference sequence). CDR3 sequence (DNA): TGTGCCAGCAGTTTCCGGGAAAAGCCTGAGACCCAGTACTTC. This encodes CASSFREKPETQYF.

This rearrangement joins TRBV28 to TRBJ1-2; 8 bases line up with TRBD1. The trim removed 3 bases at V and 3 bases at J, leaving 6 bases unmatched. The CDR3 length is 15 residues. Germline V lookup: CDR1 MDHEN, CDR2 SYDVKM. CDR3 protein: CASSLRTGRDYGYTF. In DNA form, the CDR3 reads TGTGCCAGCAGTTTGAGGACAGGGAGGGACTATGGCTACACCTTC.

The CDR3 DNA reads as TGTGCCTGGAGTGTTGGGCGACCCGACACTGAAGCTTTCTTT. Its translation: CAWSVGRPDTEAFF. V usage is TRBV30 and J usage is TRBJ1-1; D not resolved. V was trimmed by 0 bases and J by 3 bases, leaving 11 bases between them. Per germline, CDR1 GTSNPN and CDR2 SVGIG (reference sequence). The CDR3 runs to 14 residues. The full variable domain, rest sourced from reference TRBV30 and TRBJ1-1, is SQTIHQWPATLVQPVGSPLSLECTVEGTSNPNLYWYRQAAGRGLQLLFYSVGIGQISSEVPQNLSASRPQDRQFILSSKKLLLSDSGFYLCAWSVGRPDTEAFFGQGTRLTVV.

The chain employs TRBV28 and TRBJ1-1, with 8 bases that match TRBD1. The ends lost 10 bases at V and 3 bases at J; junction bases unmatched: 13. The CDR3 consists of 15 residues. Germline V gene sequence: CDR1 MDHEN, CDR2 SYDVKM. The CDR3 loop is CAIRKDRDPYTEAFF. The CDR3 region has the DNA TGTGCCATCCGAAAGGACAGGGACCCGTACACTGAAGCTTTCTTT.

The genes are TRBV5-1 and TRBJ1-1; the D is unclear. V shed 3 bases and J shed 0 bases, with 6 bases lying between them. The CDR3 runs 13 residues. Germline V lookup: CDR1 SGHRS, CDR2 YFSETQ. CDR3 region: CASSSNLNTEAFF. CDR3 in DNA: TGCGCCAGCAGCTCCAATCTGAACACTGAAGCTTTCTTT.

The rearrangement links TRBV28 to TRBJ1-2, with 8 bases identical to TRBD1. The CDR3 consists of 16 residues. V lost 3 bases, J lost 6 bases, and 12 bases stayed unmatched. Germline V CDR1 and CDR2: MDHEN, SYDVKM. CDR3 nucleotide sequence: TGTGCCAGCAGTTTCTTGTGGGGGACAGGACGAGATGGCTACACCTTC. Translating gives CASSFLWGTGRDGYTF.

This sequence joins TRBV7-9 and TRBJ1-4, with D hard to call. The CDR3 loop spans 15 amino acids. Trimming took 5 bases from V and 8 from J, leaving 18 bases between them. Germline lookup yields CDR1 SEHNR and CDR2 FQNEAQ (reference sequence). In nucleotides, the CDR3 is TGTGCCAGCAGCCCCAGGACGGGAAGGCGAGAAAAACTGTTTTTT. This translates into CASSPRTGRREKLFF.

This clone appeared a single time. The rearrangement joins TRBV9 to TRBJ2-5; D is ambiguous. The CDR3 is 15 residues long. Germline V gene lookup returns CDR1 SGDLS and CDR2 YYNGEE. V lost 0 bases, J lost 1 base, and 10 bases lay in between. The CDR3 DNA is TGTGCCAGCAGCGTAGCCGGTCAGGCCCAAGAGACCCAGTACTTC. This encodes CASSVAGQAQETQYF.

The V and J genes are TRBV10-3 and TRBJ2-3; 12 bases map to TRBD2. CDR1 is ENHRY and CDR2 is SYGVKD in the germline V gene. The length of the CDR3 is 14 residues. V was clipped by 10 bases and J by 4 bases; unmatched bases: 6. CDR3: CATRLAGEPDTQYF. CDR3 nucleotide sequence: TGTGCCACCAGACTAGCGGGAGAACCAGATACGCAGTATTTT.

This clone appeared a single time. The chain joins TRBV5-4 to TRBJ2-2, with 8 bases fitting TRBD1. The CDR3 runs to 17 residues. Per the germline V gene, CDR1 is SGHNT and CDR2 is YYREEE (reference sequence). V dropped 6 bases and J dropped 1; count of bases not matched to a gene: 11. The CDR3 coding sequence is TGTGCCAGCACGGTGGGGGCCGGGACAGGGAACACCGGGGAGCTGTTTTTT. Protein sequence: CASTVGAGTGNTGELFF.

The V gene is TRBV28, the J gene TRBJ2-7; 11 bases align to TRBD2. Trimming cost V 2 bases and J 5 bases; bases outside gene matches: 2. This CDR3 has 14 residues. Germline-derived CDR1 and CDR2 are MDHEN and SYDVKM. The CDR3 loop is CASSLLAGGHEQYF. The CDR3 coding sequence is TGTGCCAGCAGTTTACTAGCGGGGGGCCACGAGCAGTACTTC.

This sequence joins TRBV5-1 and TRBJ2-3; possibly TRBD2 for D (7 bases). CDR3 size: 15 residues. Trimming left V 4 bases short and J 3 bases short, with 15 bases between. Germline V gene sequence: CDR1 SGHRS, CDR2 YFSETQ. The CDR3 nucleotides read TGCGCCAGCAGCCGGGGGGCGGCTCAAACAGATACGCAGTATTTT. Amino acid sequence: CASSRGAAQTDTQYF.

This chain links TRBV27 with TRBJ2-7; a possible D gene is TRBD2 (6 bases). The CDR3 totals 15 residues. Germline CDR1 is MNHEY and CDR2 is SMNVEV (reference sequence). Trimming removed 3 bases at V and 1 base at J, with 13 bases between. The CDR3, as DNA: TGTGCCAGCAGTTTCCGGGGGACGGATTCCTACGAGCAGTACTTC. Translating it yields CASSFRGTDSYEQYF.

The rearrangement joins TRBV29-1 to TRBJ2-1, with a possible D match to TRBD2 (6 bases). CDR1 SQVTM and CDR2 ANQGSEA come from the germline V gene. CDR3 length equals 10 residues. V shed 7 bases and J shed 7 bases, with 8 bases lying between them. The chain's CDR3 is CSARENEQFF. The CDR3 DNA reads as TGCAGCGCCCGGGAGAATGAGCAGTTCTTC.

DNA of the CDR3: TGCAGCGTTGAGGTCGGCCGCTCAGCGTGGAGCTCCTACAATGAGCAGTTCTTC. Encoded protein: CSVEVGRSAWSSYNEQFF. The V gene is TRBV29-1, the J gene TRBJ2-1; D unresolved. Trimming removed 3 bases at V and 0 bases at J, with 21 bases between. Germline V lookup: CDR1 SQVTM, CDR2 ANQGSEA. This CDR3 contains 18 residues.

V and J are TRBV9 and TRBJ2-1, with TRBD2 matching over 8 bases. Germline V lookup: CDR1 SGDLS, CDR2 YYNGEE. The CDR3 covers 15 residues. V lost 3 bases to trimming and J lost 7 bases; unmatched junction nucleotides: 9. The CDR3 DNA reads TGTGCCAGCAGCGGGACAGCGGGAGTGATGAATGAGCAGTTCTTC. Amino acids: CASSGTAGVMNEQFF.

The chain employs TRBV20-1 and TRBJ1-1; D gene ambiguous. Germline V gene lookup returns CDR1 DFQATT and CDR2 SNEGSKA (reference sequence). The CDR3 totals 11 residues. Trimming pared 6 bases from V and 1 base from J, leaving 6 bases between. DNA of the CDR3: TGCAGTGCCAGACAGAACACTGAAGCTTTCTTT. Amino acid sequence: CSARQNTEAFF.

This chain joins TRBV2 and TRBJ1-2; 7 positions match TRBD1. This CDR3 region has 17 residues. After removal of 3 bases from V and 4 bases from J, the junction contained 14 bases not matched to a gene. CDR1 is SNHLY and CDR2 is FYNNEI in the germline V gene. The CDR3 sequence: CASSEVEGAGGTYGYTF. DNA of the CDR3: TGTGCCAGCAGTGAGGTGGAGGGGGCAGGGGGAACCTATGGCTACACCTTC.

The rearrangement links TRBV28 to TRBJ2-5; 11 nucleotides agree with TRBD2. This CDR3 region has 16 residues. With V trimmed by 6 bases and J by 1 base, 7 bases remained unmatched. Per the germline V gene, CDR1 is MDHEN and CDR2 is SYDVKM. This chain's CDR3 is CASSSRLAGFQETQYF. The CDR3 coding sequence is TGTGCCAGCAGCTCAAGACTAGCGGGATTCCAAGAGACCCAGTACTTC. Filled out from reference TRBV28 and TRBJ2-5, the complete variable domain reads DVKVTQSSRYLVKRTGEKVFLECVQDMDHENMFWYRQDPGLGLRLIYFSYDVKMKEKGDIPEGYSVSREKKERFSLILESASTNQTSMYLCASSSRLAGFQETQYFGPGTRLLVL.

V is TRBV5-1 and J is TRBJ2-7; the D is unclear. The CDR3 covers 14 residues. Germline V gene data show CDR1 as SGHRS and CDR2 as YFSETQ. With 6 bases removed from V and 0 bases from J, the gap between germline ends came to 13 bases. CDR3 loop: CASNLGHLSYEQYF. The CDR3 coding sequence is TGCGCCAGCAATCTAGGTCACCTCTCCTACGAGCAGTACTTC.